This T cell receptor (beta chain) was sequenced for a study of response to subunit inactivated influenza vaccine (dated by TCRdb to the late 2010s). Background on the whole study: Deep quantitative T cell receptor repertoire profiling was used in the study to track responses to a trivalent subunit inactivated influenza vaccine. Study-wide conclusions, independent of this receptor: The authors proposed that each seasonal influenza vaccination may bring in only a limited number of new T cells.

From its cysteine to its phenylalanine, the CDR3 spans 14 amino acids. The only DNA kept is the CDR3, 42 bases in frame from the first base. At the junction V is shortened by 5 bases and J by 2 bases, with 12 bases in between. The germline V gene (reference sequence) provides CDR1 MNHEY and CDR2 SMNVEV. To note about this clonotype: Its antigen remains unidentified. Within one base of it there is no much larger clone, and no base qualities were kept.

Library construction relied on RT-PCR. Sequenced using an Illumina HiSeq 2500. TCRdb ran its own pipeline on the public reads, namely fastp trimming at Q25 and MiXCR clone calling, and kept in-frame beta chains. When rows share a CDR3 protein, they turn into one entry using the most common DNA and genes. For this sample there are about 500,000 distinct CDR3 sequences; approximately 15% appear just once. Less than 4% of the sample is taken by the ten largest. The sequence is built from TRBV27 and TRBJ2-5, with no confident D gene call. The sequence was obtained from a man aged 50 to 69 who received an inactivated influenza vaccine. Donor details come from another sample of the same person, matched by shared clones. The starting material was CD4+ T cells sorted from PBMCs, obtained less than 30 months after vaccination. CDR3 loop: CASSTQHLQETQYF. The nucleotide sequence is TGTGCCAGCAGTACACAACACCTTCAAGAGACCCAGTACTTC.